This T cell receptor beta chain appears in the sequencing data of a study of T cell repertoires in cytomegalovirus infection. Study-wide points: Totalled public TCR beta family frequency picked out people who carried CMV plus the relevant HLA.

TCRdb independently ran MiXCR on the reads; one entry per CDR3 protein. The sample consists of fewer than 60,000 distinct CDR3 sequences, about 20% of them appearing once. Regarding this clonotype: The antigen is undetermined.

The receptor's source is a human donor in good health (CMV status not recorded). Some clones in this sample may be carry-over from other donors' samples. Sequencing used CD8+ T cells from cultured PBMCs, obtained from culture after CMV antigen stimulation.

The CDR3 spells CASSYTPGQGVETQYF. CDR3 nucleotides: TGTGCCAGCAGCTATACCCCGGGACAGGGAGTGGAGACCCAGTACTTC. The chain is built from TRBV7-6 and TRBJ2-5, with 9 bases fitting TRBD1. The germline V gene has CDR1 SGHVS and CDR2 FNYEAQ. CDR3 length: 16 amino acids. The J segment lost 5 bases and the V segment lost 4 bases, leaving 11 bases of the junction unmatched.